Detailed here is one T cell receptor (beta chain). Germline CDR1 reads SGHVS; CDR2 reads FQNEAQ. V was pared by 2 bases and J by 1 base, with 5 bases of the junction left unmatched. CDR3 size: 15 residues. The data originate from a study of OX40 agonist ivuxolimab in advanced cancers. Data came from immunoSEQ multiplex PCR; TCRdb stores just in-frame clones and leaves some out. The table lists approximately 70,000 clones, about 83% of them singletons. Baseline was the first blood sampling point, followed by cycle 4 day 1 and cycle 7 day 1. Material: CD4+ or CD8+ T cells sorted from blood, obtained in a trial of the OX40 agonist ivuxolimab. The chain is built from TRBV7-8 and TRBJ2-7; 7 bases are shared with TRBD2. The receptor was isolated from an adult with an advanced solid tumor such as melanoma, head and neck, liver or kidney cancer. CDR3 DNA: TGTGCCAGCAGCTTACGGGCGGGGGAGTCCTACGAGCAGTACTTC. This gives the protein CASSLRAGESYEQYF.